Sequencing of this TCR beta chain was carried out in a study of T cells in Graves' hyperthyroidism and ophthalmopathy. Study observations and caveats: Median prediction lead before ophthalmopathy onset was around seven months with the model. Most thyroid-expanded clonotypes above 0.001 were also found in blood.

This clonotype has ten or more counts. Its antigen is not identified. Amplification yielded TCR beta CDR3 regions, with RNA transcripts as the source. HTBI primers were employed in a first-round RT-PCR of the TCR CDR3. Using its own MiXCR run on the multiplex PCR reads, TCRdb lists one record per CDR3 protein. The sample includes 250,000 to 300,000 distinct CDR3 sequences, about 19% of them seen just once. The junction had 6 bases not matched to a gene; V was cut back by 4 bases and J by 0 bases. The CDR3 covers 16 residues. The V gene's germline CDR1 is SGHRS and CDR2 YFSETQ. Under 3 months was the duration of disease in ophthalmopathy patients, who also had a Clinical Activity Score of at least 3 and a NOSPECS grade of at least 4. Exclusion of a patient resulted from uncontrolled infection, other autoimmune disease, pregnancy or lactation.

The clonotype comes from a man aged 45-60 years with Graves' ophthalmopathy. Sequencing was done on a sample of blood. This chain joins TRBV5-1 and TRBJ2-2; 7 bases line up with TRBD1. As DNA, the CDR3 is TGCGCCAGCAGCCCTAGACAGGGCCCGAACACCGGGGAGCTGTTTTTT. Encoded protein: CASSPRQGPNTGELFF.